This TCR beta chain is drawn from a study of blood T cell repertoires in COVID-19. The V end lost 4 bases, the J end lost 5 bases, and 15 bases lay between the germline ends. The CDR3 contains 14 residues. Germline V gives CDR1 KGHSH, CDR2 LQKENI. The method was immunoSEQ multiplex PCR; TCRdb's version includes in-frame clones alone and lacks a portion of them. The sample lists about 250,000 clones, 85% occurring once. V and J are TRBV18 and TRBJ2-7, with D tentatively TRBD2 (6 bases). This receptor was identified in a man aged 50-59 years with COVID-19, enrolled during active disease. Sequencing used peripheral blood. CDR3 DNA: TGTGCCAGCTCACGACTAGACGGAGAAGACGAGCAGTACTTC. As protein: CASSRLDGEDEQYF.